The 22 T cell receptor beta chains below come from one sample, sequenced in a study of follicular helper T cells after annual influenza vaccination (dated by TCRdb to 2016 to 2017). Receptor libraries were prepared by the immunoSEQ multiplex PCR assay. TCRdb stores this immuneACCESS table with in-frame sequences only. Part of the clones is absent; in the studies checked, under half of the shortfall reflects unresolved V genes, and no reason is known for the rest. The sample table lists approximately 10,000 clones, about 82% of them with a count of one. The ten largest clones capture nearly 0.9% of the sample. The material was CXCR5- memory CD4+ T cells sorted from blood, obtained 6 weeks after influenza vaccination. This specimen's cell subset or site label, interpreted: CXCR5- memory CD4 T cells. The source is an adult who received the influenza vaccine.

This sequence joins TRBV5-6 and TRBJ1-1, with no clear D. Germline lookup yields CDR1 SGHDT and CDR2 YYEEEE. This CDR3 region has 12 residues. V was pared by 0 bases and J by 3 bases, with 3 bases between. The CDR3 reads CASSLADTEAFF. The CDR3, as DNA: TGTGCCAGCAGCTTGGCAGACACTGAAGCTTTCTTT.

The chain links TRBV28 to TRBJ2-7; no definite D call. This CDR3 is 13 amino acids long. The V gene's germline CDR1 is MDHEN and CDR2 SYDVKM. The V gene lost 8 bases and the J gene lost 0 bases, with 11 bases spanning the gap. The CDR3 spells CASLASPSYEQYF. The CDR3 DNA reads as TGTGCCAGCCTGGCCAGCCCCTCCTACGAGCAGTACTTC. The variable domain in full, completed from reference TRBV28 and TRBJ2-7, reads DVKVTQSSRYLVKRTGEKVFLECVQDMDHENMFWYRQDPGLGLRLIYFSYDVKMKEKGDIPEGYSVSREKKERFSLILESASTNQTSMYLCASLASPSYEQYFGPGTRLTVT.

V gene TRBV2 combines with J gene TRBJ2-7, with D perhaps TRBD1 (6 bases). The CDR3 spans 12 residues. Germline loops: CDR1 SNHLY, CDR2 FYNNEI. V was pared by 2 bases and J by 6 bases, with 8 bases between. The chain's CDR3 is CASSELRGEQYF. CDR3 in DNA: TGTGCCAGCAGTGAACTCAGGGGCGAGCAGTACTTC.

This clone was recorded only once. The genes are TRBV6-1 and TRBJ1-2; 12 nucleotides align to TRBD1. Trimming removed 5 bases from V and 8 bases from J; junction bases left unmatched: 6. This CDR3 comprises 14 residues. Germline lookup yields CDR1 MNHNS and CDR2 SASEGT. The CDR3 is CASSMGTGGDGYTF. The CDR3 DNA reads as TGTGCCAGCAGTATGGGGACAGGGGGCGACGGCTACACCTTC.

Points on this clone: Distinct nucleotide sequences in the sample also encode this CDR3. The chain links TRBV29-1 to TRBJ1-5; D is perhaps TRBD1 (6 bases). This CDR3 has 13 residues. Trimming left V 3 bases short and J 7 bases short, with 13 bases between. The germline V gene has CDR1 SQVTM and CDR2 ANQGSEA. Here the CDR3 DNA reads TGCAGCGTTGAGGAGGGGGGGGGACAGCCCCAGCATTTT. It translates to CSVEEGGGQPQHF.

V gene TRBV5-5 combines with J gene TRBJ1-3; D call uncertain. V was shortened by 4 bases and J by 0 bases, with 11 bases between the two germline ends. The CDR3 runs to 15 residues. Germline V CDR1 and CDR2: SGHKS, YYEKEE (reference sequence). The CDR3 loop reads CASSRGDYSGNTIYF. For the CDR3, the DNA is TGTGCCAGCAGCCGAGGCGATTACTCTGGAAACACCATATATTTT.

The gene calls are TRBV19 and TRBJ2-7; D is perhaps TRBD1 or TRBD2 (5 bases each). The germline CDR1 and CDR2 sequences are LNHDA and SQIVND (reference sequence). The germline V and J ends were trimmed by 4 bases and 5 bases, with 15 bases remaining between them. There are 14 residues in the CDR3. CDR3 nucleotide sequence: TGTGCCAGTAGTAGCAGGGACGTTAGAAACGAGCAGTACTTC. Protein sequence: CASSSRDVRNEQYF.

The chain links TRBV6-1 to TRBJ2-2, with D perhaps given as TRBD1 or TRBD2 (5 bases each). Germline CDR1 MNHNS, CDR2 SASEGT. Trimming cost V 10 bases and J 5 bases, with 11 bases left between them. The CDR3 extends over 12 amino acids. This chain's CDR3 is CATSRGTGELFF. For the CDR3, the DNA is TGTGCCACCTCGAGGGGTACCGGGGAGCTGTTTTTT.

A few counts support this clone. The chain uses TRBV25-1 and TRBJ1-2, with a possible D match to TRBD1 (5 bases). Germline V gene lookup returns CDR1 MGHDK and CDR2 SYGVNS. Trimming shortened V by 3 bases and J by 2 bases, and 7 bases separated the two germline ends. This CDR3 spans 13 amino acids. The CDR3 DNA is TGTGCCAGCAGTGACGGGGGGAACTATGGCTACACCTTC. This gives the protein CASSDGGNYGYTF.

The genes are TRBV5-6 and TRBJ2-7, with D perhaps being TRBD1 or TRBD2 (5 bases each). CDR1 and CDR2 from the germline V gene are SGHDT and YYEEEE. Between the trimmed V and J ends, which lost 4 bases and 2 bases, there was a span of 13 bases. The CDR3 is 14 residues long. CDR3: CASSPGTATYEQYF. CDR3 DNA sequence: TGTGCCAGCAGCCCAGGGACGGCCACCTACGAGCAGTACTTC. The full variable domain, completed using reference TRBV5-6 and TRBJ2-7, is DAGVTQSPTHLIKTRGQQVTLRCSPKSGHDTVSWYQQALGQGPQFIFQYYEEEERQRGNFPDRFSGHQFPNYSSELNVNALLLGDSALYLCASSPGTATYEQYFGPGTRLTVT.

The chain employs TRBV5-1 and TRBJ2-5; 7 bases agree with TRBD1. The CDR3 spans 15 residues. Losses at the gene ends were 0 bases for V and 2 bases for J; bases not matched to a gene: 4. Germline CDR1 SGHRS, CDR2 YFSETQ. This CDR3 reads CASSLGTGEQETQYF. The CDR3 bases are TGCGCCAGCAGCTTGGGGACAGGAGAACAAGAGACCCAGTACTTC.

The chain employs TRBV9 and TRBJ2-5; D might be TRBD1 or TRBD2, each matching 6 bases. There are 16 residues in the CDR3. Looked up from germline, CDR1 is SGDLS and CDR2 is YYNGEE. V dropped 4 bases and J dropped 5 bases, with 21 bases sitting between them. CDR3 in DNA: TGTGCCAGCAGCACCCCGGGGGCGATGAGGGGGGAGACCCAGTACTTC. This sequence encodes CASSTPGAMRGETQYF.

This chain links TRBV7-7 with TRBJ2-5; maybe TRBD1 (5 bases). Trimming removed 1 base at V and 5 bases at J, with 8 bases between. The CDR3 contains 13 residues. Germline V gives CDR1 SSHAT, CDR2 FNYEAQ (reference sequence). The CDR3 loop is CASSLVRVETQYF. The CDR3 DNA reads as TGTGCCAGCAGCTTAGTCAGGGTGGAGACCCAGTACTTC. Drawing the rest from reference TRBV7-7 and TRBJ2-5, the complete variable domain is GAGVSQSPRYKVTKRGQDVTLRCDPISSHATLYWYQQALGQGPEFLTYFNYEAQPDKSGLPSDRFSAERPEGSISTLTIQRTEQRDSAMYRCASSLVRVETQYFGPGTRLLVL.

This clone occurred once. The V call is TRBV11-3, the J call TRBJ2-1; D is possibly TRBD1 or TRBD2 (5 bases each). The germline V gene has CDR1 SGHNT and CDR2 YENEEA. V was cut by 4 bases and J by 9 bases, with 10 bases left in between. This CDR3 contains 12 residues. CDR3 residues: CASSSGPAEQFF. The CDR3 bases are TGTGCCAGCAGCTCGGGACCCGCTGAGCAGTTCTTC.

This chain uses TRBV18 with TRBJ2-5; tentatively, D is TRBD1 (5 bases). This CDR3 contains 13 residues. Germline V gene sequence: CDR1 KGHSH, CDR2 LQKENI. V was cut by 3 bases and J by 4 bases, with 9 bases left in between. The CDR3 region is CASSPRQGETQYF. For the CDR3, the DNA is TGTGCCAGCTCACCGCGGCAGGGAGAGACCCAGTACTTC.

The V and J genes are TRBV19 and TRBJ1-4; D is unresolved. CDR3 length: 16 amino acids. V gave up 5 bases and J gave up 5 bases, with 18 bases separating them. Germline V lookup: CDR1 LNHDA, CDR2 SQIVND (reference sequence). This CDR3 is CASSVPYSVGNEKLFF. The CDR3 region has the DNA TGTGCCAGTAGTGTACCGTACTCGGTGGGAAATGAAAAACTGTTTTTT. The variable domain in full, completed from reference TRBV19 and TRBJ1-4, reads DGGITQSPKYLFRKEGQNVTLSCEQNLNHDAMYWYRQDPGQGLRLIYYSQIVNDFQKGDIAEGYSVSREKKESFPLTVTSAQKNPTAFYLCASSVPYSVGNEKLFFGSGTQLSVL.

This clone showed up just a few times. The rearrangement uses TRBV28 and TRBJ1-5, with 10 bases that match TRBD1. The CDR3 is 14 amino acids. Germline CDR1 reads MDHEN; CDR2 reads SYDVKM. V lost 6 bases and J lost 6; bases outside the gene matches: 5. In DNA, the CDR3 is TGTGCCAGCAGCGCCGGGACAGGGGTTCAGCCCCAGCATTTT. It translates to CASSAGTGVQPQHF.

This chain joins TRBV4-2 and TRBJ2-7, with TRBD2 matching over 8 bases. Germline CDR1 reads LGHNA; CDR2 reads YNFKEQ. V lost 1 base and J lost 1; bases outside the gene matches: 3. The CDR3 loop spans 15 amino acids. The CDR3 loop reads CASSQAQRESYEQYF. In DNA form, the CDR3 reads TGTGCCAGCAGCCAAGCCCAGCGGGAGTCCTACGAGCAGTACTTC.

The CDR3 nucleotides read TGTGCCAGCAGTTACGAGCACAGGGCCCTCGGCGAGCAGTACTTC. The encoded protein is CASSYEHRALGEQYF. This chain joins TRBV6-6 and TRBJ2-7, with D tentatively TRBD1 (6 bases). Germline CDR1 MNHNY, CDR2 SVGAGI (reference sequence). CDR3 length equals 15 residues. The ends were cut back, 2 bases at V and 6 bases at J, with 17 bases in the middle.

This clone appeared a single time. This sequence joins TRBV6-5 and TRBJ2-5; D assignment may be TRBD1 or TRBD2 (5 bases each). Looked up from germline, CDR1 is MNHEY and CDR2 is SVGAGI. Trimming shortened V by 0 bases and J by 5 bases, and 16 bases separated the two germline ends. The CDR3 spans 16 residues. CDR3 sequence: CASSYSGQKEGETQYF. In DNA, the CDR3 is TGTGCCAGCAGTTACTCCGGCCAGAAAGAGGGGGAGACCCAGTACTTC.

The chain recombines TRBV28 with TRBJ1-5; no definite D call. The CDR3 sequence is 13 residues long. Germline V lookup: CDR1 MDHEN, CDR2 SYDVKM. V shed 4 bases and J shed 5 bases, with 9 bases lying between them. The CDR3 DNA sequence: TGTGCCAGCAGTTCCGGTGACTATCAGCCCCAGCATTTT. This encodes CASSSGDYQPQHF.

DNA for the CDR3: TGCGCCAGCAGCTTGGGACCTAACTCTGGAAACACCATATATTTT. Residues: CASSLGPNSGNTIYF. J is TRBJ1-3 and V is TRBV5-1; no clear D gene. Looked up from germline, CDR1 is SGHRS and CDR2 is YFSETQ. Trimming shortened V by 0 bases and J by 0 bases, and 7 bases separated the two germline ends. This CDR3 region has 15 residues. Full variable domain (remainder filled in from reference TRBV5-1 and TRBJ1-3): KAGVTQTPRYLIKTRGQQVTLSCSPISGHRSVSWYQQTPGQGLQFLFEYFSETQRNKGNFPGRFSGRQFSNSRSEMNVSTLELGDSALYLCASSLGPNSGNTIYFGEGSWLTVV.